This T cell receptor beta chain is from a study of T-cell reconstitution after alpha-beta-depleted transplantation in children (dated by TCRdb to the mid-2010s). Study-wide context: Using TCR repertoire profiling, the study followed T-cell immune reconstitution in a quantitative way in children after TCRalphabeta/CD19-depleted allogeneic hematopoietic cell transplantation. Overall results and qualifications from the work: About two months after transplant, the apparently early recovery of alphabetaT-cell counts reportedly depended on just several hundred clones that had expanded rapidly and came from non-depleted graft cells. Over the following months the frequencies of hyperexpanded clones went down, and after one year T-cell counts and TCRbeta diversity were mostly credited to newly produced T cells. In some patients, high TCRbeta diversity at day 60 was attributed to recipient T cells and intrathymic progenitors that had survived conditioning.

This clonotype registers as medium-sized (0.01 to 0.1%) within its sample. Which antigen it targets is not known. One base away there is no much larger clone; base qualities are not given. For this chain, trimming is 5 bases at the V end and 6 bases at the J end, and the number of junction bases without a gene match is 9. From a lookup of the germline V gene, CDR1 and CDR2 are SGHTA and FQGNSA. From its cysteine to its phenylalanine, the CDR3 spans 15 amino acids. Just the 45-base CDR3 DNA is kept, in frame starting at base 1. The method was PCR. For sequencing, an Illumina HiSeq 2500 was employed. TCR libraries were prepared with molecular barcoding, using unique molecular identifiers to normalize TCRbeta repertoire quantification. Clones were called with MiXCR by TCRdb after fastp trimmed the public reads at Q25, and only in-frame beta chains were retained. Every entry covers one CDR3 protein and lists the most common genes and DNA from its rows. This sample gives over 7,500 distinct CDR3 sequences in total; 14% of them show up just once. Of the sample, approximately 50% is held by the ten largest clones.

The time point label on this specimen signifies: day 60 (about 2 months) after transplantation. This specimen's treatment or condition label, interpreted: allogeneic hematopoietic cell transplantation with graft depleted of TCRalphabeta T cells and CD19 B cells. The children who served as transplant recipients had been given grafts of TCRalphabeta/CD19-depleted allogeneic hematopoietic cells. Sample: PBMCs, mostly from graft donor cells, taken 60 days after TCRalphabeta/CD19-depleted stem cell transplant. The TCR comes from a male patient aged 10 to 17 who had a stem cell transplant for acute lymphoblastic leukemia, so the T cells may come from the graft donor. The V and J genes are TRBV7-2 and TRBJ2-7, with 11 junctional bases fitting TRBD2. In nucleotides, the sequence is TGTGCCAGCAGCACTTTAGCGGGAGGGATGGGCGAGCAGTACTTC. Its protein reads: CASSTLAGGMGEQYF.